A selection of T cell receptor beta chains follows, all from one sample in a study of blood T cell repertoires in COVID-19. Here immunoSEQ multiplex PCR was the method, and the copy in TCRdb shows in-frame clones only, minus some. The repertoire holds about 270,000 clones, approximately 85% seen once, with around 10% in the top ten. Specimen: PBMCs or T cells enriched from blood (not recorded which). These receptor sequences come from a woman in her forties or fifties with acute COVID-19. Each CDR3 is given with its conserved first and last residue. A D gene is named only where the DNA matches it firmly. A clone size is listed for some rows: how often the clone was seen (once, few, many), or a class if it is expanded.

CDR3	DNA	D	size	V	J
CASSPLWTGREYNEQFF	TGTGCCAGCAGCCCCCTGTGGACGGGGAGGGAATACAATGAGCAGTTCTTC	TRBD2	.	TRBV27	TRBJ2-1
CSASSGANYGYTF	TGCAGTGCTAGTTCAGGGGCTAACTATGGCTACACCTTC	.	.	TRBV20-1	TRBJ1-2
CASSESAGNSPLHF	TGTGCCAGCAGTGAATCCGCGGGTAATTCACCCCTCCACTTT	.	few	TRBV25-1	TRBJ1-6
CASSLLAGEEYEQYF	TGCGCCAGCAGCTTATTAGCGGGGGAAGAGTACGAGCAGTACTTC	TRBD2	.	TRBV5-1	TRBJ2-7
CASTPGGRTDTQYF	TGTGCCAGCACCCCGGGGGGGCGCACAGATACGCAGTATTTT	.	.	TRBV21-1	TRBJ2-3
CASTGGLAQRRHEQYF	TGTGCCAGCACCGGAGGTTTGGCTCAGCGGCGCCACGAGCAGTACTTC	.	.	TRBV7-2	TRBJ2-7
CAISEGQGISGNTIYF	TGTGCCATCAGTGAGGGACAGGGCATCTCTGGAAACACCATATATTTT	TRBD1	.	TRBV10-3	TRBJ1-3
CASSFSGTSGDYTQYF	TGTGCCAGCAGCTTTTCCGGGACTAGCGGGGACTATACGCAGTATTTT	TRBD2	.	TRBV7-8	TRBJ2-3
CATSRDRATEAFF	TGTGCCACCAGCAGAGACAGGGCCACTGAAGCTTTCTTT	.	.	TRBV15	TRBJ1-1
CASSSPPARANNEKLFF	TGTGCCAGCAGCTCCCCCCCTGCGAGGGCTAATAATGAAAAACTGTTTTTT	.	.	TRBV7-2	TRBJ1-4
CASSQDLWRGDYEQYF	TGTGCCAGCAGCCAAGATCTCTGGCGGGGTGACTACGAGCAGTACTTC	.	.	TRBV3-1/TRBV3-2	TRBJ2-7
CASTTTGSGSLSGNTIYF	TGTGCCAGCACCACTACAGGGTCAGGGAGTTTGTCTGGAAACACCATATATTTT	.	.	TRBV9	TRBJ1-3